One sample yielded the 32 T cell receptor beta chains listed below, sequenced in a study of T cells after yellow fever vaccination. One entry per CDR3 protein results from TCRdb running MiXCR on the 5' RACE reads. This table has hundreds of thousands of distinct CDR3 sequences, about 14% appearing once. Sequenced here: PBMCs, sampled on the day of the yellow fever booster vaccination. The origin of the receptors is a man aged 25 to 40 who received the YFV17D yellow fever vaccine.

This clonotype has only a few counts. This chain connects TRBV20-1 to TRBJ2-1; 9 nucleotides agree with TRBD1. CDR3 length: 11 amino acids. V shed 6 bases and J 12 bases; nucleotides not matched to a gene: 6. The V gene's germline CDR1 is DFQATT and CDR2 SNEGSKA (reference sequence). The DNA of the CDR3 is TGCAGTGCCCACAGGGGGCGTTTGCAGTTCTTC. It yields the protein CSAHRGRLQFF.

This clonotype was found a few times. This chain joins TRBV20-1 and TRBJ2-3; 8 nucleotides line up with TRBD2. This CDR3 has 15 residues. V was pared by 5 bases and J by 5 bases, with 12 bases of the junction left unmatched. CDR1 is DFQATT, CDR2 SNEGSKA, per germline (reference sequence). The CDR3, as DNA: TGCAGTGCTGGACAAGGAGCGGGAGTGGTAGATACGCAGTATTTT. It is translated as CSAGQGAGVVDTQYF.

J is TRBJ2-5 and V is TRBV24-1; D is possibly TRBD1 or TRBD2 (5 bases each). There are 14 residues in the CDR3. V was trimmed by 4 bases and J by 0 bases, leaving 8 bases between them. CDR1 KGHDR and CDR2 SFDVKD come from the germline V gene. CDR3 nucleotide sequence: TGTGCCACCAGTGAGGGACGGTACCAAGAGACCCAGTACTTC. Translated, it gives CATSEGRYQETQYF.

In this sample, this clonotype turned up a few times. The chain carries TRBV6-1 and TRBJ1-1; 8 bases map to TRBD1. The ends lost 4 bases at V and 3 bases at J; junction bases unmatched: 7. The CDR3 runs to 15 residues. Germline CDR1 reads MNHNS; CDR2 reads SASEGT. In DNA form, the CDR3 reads TGTGCCAGCAGTGCCACAGGGGGTGACTACACTGAAGCTTTCTTT. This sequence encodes CASSATGGDYTEAFF.

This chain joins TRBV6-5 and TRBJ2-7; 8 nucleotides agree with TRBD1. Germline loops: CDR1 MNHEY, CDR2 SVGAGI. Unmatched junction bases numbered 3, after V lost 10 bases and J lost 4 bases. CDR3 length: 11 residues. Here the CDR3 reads CATQGAYEQYF. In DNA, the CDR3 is TGTGCCACCCAGGGGGCTTACGAGCAGTACTTC.

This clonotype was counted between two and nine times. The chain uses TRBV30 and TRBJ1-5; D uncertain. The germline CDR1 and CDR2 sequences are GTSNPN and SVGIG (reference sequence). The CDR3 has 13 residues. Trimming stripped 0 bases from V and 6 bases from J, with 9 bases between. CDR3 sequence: CAWSVGVTQPQHF. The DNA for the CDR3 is TGTGCCTGGAGTGTGGGCGTTACTCAGCCCCAGCATTTT.

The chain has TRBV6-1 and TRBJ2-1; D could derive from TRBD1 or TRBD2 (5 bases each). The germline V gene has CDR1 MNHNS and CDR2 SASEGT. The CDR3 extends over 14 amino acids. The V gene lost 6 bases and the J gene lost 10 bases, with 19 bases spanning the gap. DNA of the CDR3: TGTGCCAGCAGCCCGGGACCCCTTGCAGTCGAGCAGTTCTTC. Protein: CASSPGPLAVEQFF.

The CDR3 loop reads CASSASLFSSYNEQFF. The DNA of the CDR3 is TGTGCCAGCAGCGCATCCCTATTCTCTTCCTACAATGAGCAGTTCTTC. V usage is TRBV9 and J usage is TRBJ2-1; D not resolved. The CDR3 sequence is 16 residues long. Looked up from germline, CDR1 is SGDLS and CDR2 is YYNGEE. V lost 3 bases and J lost 1, with 14 bases in between.

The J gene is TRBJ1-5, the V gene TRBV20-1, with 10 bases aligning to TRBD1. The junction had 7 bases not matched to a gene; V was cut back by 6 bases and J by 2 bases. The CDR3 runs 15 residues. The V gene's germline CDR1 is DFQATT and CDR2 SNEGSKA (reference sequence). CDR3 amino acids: CSAGQGTGGNQPQHF. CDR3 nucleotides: TGCAGTGCAGGACAAGGGACAGGGGGCAATCAGCCCCAGCATTTT.

DNA of the CDR3: TGTGCCAGCAGTTATCGGGAGGTTGCAGATACGCAGTATTTT. This gives the protein CASSYREVADTQYF. The V gene is TRBV6-5, the J gene TRBJ2-3; 7 bases are a match to TRBD2. V was clipped by 3 bases and J by 4 bases; unmatched bases: 4. The CDR3 consists of 14 residues. Per the germline V gene, CDR1 is MNHEY and CDR2 is SVGAGI.

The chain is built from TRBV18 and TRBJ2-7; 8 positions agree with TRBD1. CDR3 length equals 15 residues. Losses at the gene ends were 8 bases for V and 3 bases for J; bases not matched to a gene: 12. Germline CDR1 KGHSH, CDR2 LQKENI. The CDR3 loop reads CASSQPEQGVYEQYF. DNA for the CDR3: TGTGCCAGCAGCCAGCCAGAACAGGGGGTCTACGAGCAGTACTTC.

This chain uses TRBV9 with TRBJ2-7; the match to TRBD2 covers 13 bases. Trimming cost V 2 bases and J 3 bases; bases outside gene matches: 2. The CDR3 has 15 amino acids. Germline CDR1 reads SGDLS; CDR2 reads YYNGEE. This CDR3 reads CASSVGTSGDYEQYF. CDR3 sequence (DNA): TGTGCCAGCAGCGTGGGGACTAGCGGGGACTACGAGCAGTACTTC.

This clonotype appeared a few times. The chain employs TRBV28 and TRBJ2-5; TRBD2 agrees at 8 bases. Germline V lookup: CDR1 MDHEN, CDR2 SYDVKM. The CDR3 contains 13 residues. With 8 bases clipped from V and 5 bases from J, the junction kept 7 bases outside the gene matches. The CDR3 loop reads CASLSGSQETQYF. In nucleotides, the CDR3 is TGTGCCAGCCTGAGCGGGAGCCAGGAGACCCAGTACTTC.

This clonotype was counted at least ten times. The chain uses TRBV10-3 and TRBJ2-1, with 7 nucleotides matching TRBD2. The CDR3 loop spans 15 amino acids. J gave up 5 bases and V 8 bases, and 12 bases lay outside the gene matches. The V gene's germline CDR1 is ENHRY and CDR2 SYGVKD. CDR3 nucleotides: TGTGCCATCCGAGGGGCGGGAGTGCGTAACAATGAGCAGTTCTTC. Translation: CAIRGAGVRNNEQFF.

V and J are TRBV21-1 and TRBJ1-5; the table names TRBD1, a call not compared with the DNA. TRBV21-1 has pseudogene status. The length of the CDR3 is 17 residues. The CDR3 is CASSNPGTGDSNQPQHF. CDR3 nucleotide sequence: TGTGCCAGCAGCAATCCAGGGACAGGGGATAGCAATCAGCCCCAGCATTTT.

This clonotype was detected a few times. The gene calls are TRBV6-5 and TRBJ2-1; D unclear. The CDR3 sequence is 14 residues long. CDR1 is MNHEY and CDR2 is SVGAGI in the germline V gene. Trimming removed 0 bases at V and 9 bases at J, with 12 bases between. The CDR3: CASSYSTASTEQFF. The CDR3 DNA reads TGTGCCAGCAGTTACTCGACCGCGAGCACTGAGCAGTTCTTC.

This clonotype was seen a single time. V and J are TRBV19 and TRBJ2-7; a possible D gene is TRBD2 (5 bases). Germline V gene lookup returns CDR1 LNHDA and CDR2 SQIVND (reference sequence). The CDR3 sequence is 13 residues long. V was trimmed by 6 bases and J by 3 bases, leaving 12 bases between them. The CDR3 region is CASSRGLNYEQYF. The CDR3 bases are TGTGCCAGTAGCCGGGGTTTAAACTACGAGCAGTACTTC.

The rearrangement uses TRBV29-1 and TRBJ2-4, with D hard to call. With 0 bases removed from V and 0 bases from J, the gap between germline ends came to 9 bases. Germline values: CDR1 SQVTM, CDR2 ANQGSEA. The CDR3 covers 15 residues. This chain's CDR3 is CSVEEGHRAKNIQYF. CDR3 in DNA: TGCAGCGTTGAAGAAGGTCATAGAGCCAAAAACATTCAGTACTTC. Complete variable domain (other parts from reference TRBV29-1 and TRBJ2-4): SAVISQKPSRDICQRGTSLTIQCQVDSQVTMMFWYRQQPGQSLTLIATANQGSEATYESGFVIDKFPISRPNLTFSTLTVSNMSPEDSSIYLCSVEEGHRAKNIQYFGAGTRLSVL.

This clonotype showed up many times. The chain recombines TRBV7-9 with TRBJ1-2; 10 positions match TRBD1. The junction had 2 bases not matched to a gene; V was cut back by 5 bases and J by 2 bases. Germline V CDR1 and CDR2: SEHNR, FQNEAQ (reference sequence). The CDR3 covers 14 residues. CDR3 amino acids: CASSPTGGNYGYTF. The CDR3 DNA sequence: TGTGCCAGCAGCCCGACAGGGGGCAACTATGGCTACACCTTC.

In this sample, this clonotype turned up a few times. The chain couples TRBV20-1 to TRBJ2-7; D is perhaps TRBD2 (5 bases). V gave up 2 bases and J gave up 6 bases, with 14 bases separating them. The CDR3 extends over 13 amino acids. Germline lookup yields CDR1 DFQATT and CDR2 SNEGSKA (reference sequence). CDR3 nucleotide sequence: TGCAGTGCTAGATACGACTATGGCCTCGAGCAGTACTTC. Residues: CSARYDYGLEQYF.

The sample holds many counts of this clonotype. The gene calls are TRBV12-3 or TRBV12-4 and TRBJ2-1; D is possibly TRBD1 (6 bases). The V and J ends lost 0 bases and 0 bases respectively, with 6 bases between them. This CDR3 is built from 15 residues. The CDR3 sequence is CASSLAGASYNEQFF. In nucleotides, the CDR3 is TGTGCCAGCAGTTTAGCGGGGGCCTCCTACAATGAGCAGTTCTTC.

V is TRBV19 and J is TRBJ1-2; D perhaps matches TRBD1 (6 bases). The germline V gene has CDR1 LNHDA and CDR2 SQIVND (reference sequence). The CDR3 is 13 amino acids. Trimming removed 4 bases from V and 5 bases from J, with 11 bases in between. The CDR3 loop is CASSTDGQYGYTF. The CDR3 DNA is TGTGCCAGTAGTACGGACGGACAGTATGGCTACACCTTC.

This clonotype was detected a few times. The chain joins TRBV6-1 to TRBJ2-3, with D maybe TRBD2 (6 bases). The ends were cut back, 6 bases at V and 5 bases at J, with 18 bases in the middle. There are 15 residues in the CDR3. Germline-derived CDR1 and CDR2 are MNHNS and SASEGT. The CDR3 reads CASRELGGRGDTQYF. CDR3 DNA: TGTGCCAGCAGAGAACTGGGGGGAAGAGGAGATACGCAGTATTTT.

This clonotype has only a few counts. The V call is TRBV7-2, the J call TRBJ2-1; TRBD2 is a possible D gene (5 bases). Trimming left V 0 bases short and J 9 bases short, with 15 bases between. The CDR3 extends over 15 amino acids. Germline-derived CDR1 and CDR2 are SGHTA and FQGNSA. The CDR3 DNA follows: TGTGCCAGCAGCTTAGCGCGTCTAGCATTGGCTGAGCAGTTCTTC. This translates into CASSLARLALAEQFF.

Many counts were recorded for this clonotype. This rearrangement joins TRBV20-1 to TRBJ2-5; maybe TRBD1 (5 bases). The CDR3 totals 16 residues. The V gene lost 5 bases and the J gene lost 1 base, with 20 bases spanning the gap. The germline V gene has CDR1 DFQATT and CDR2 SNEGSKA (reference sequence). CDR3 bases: TGCAGTGCTTACGGGCTCCGAACAGGTATCCAAGAGACCCAGTACTTC. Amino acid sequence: CSAYGLRTGIQETQYF.

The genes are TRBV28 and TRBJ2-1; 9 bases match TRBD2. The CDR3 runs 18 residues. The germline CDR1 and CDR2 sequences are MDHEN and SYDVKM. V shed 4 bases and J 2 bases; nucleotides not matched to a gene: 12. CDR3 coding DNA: TGTGCCAGCAGTTCCTACCTCGGCGGGAGGGGGACCTACAATGAGCAGTTCTTC. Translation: CASSSYLGGRGTYNEQFF.

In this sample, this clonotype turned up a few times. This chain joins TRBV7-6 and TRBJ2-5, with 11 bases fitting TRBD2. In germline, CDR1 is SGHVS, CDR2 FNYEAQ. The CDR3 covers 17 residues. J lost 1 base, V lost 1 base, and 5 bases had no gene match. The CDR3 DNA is TGTGCCAGCAGCTTAGAAGGCGGGACTAGCGGCCAAGAGACCCAGTACTTC. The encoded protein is CASSLEGGTSGQETQYF.

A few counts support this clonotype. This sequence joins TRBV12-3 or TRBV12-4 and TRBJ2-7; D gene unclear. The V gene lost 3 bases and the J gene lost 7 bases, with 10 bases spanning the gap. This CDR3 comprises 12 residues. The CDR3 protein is CASSFQQAEQYF. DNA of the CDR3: TGTGCCAGCAGTTTCCAGCAGGCAGAGCAGTACTTC.

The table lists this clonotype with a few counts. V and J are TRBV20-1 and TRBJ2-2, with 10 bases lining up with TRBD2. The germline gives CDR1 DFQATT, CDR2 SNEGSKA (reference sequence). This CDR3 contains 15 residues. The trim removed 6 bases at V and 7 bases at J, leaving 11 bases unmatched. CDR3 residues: CSASPSGSTVGELFF. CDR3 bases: TGCAGTGCGAGCCCTAGCGGGAGTACAGTCGGGGAGCTGTTTTTT.

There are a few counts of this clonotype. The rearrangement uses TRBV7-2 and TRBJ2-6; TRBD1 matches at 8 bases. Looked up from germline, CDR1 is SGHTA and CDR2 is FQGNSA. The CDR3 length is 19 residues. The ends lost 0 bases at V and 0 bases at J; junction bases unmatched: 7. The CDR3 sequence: CASSLAPVDRGSGANVLTF. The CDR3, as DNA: TGTGCCAGCAGCTTAGCCCCCGTTGACAGGGGCTCTGGGGCCAACGTCCTGACTTTC.

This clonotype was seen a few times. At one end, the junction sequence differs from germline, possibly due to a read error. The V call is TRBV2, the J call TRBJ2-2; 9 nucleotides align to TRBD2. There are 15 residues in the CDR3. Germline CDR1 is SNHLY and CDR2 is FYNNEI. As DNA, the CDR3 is TGTGCCAGCAGGAGGGCTAGCGGGAACATCGGGGAGCTGTTTTTT. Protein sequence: CASRRASGNIGELFF. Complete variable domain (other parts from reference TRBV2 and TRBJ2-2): EPEVTQTPSHQVTQMGQEVILRCVPISNHLYFYWYRQILGQKVEFLVSFYNNEISEKSEIFDDQFSVERPDGSNFTLKIRSTKLEDSAMYFCASRRASGNIGELFFGEGSRLTVL.

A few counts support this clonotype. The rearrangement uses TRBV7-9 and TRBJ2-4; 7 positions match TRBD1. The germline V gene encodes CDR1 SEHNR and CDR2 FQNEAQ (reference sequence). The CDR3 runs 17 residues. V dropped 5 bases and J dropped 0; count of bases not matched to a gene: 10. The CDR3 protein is CASSPGGVSLAKNIQYF. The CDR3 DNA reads TGTGCCAGCAGCCCAGGGGGAGTAAGTTTAGCCAAAAACATTCAGTACTTC.